The clone carrying this T cell receptor (beta chain) was seen once. Its antigen is unknown. The data were taken from a study of T cell responses to AZD1222 COVID-19 vaccine. The germline CDR1 and CDR2 sequences are MNHEY and SMNVEV (reference sequence). The CDR3 is 14 residues long. With 2 bases clipped from V and 1 base from J, the junction kept 1 base outside the gene matches. Only in-frame clones appear in the TCRdb table, and some are missing; sequencing was by immunoSEQ multiplex PCR. This table has 100,000 or so clones, 80% to 95% appearing once. Study outcomes and limitations: The donors showed a predominance of white British ancestry and of females, with possible underestimation of clonal diversity. Baseline seropositives among AZD1222 recipients totaled only six.

The chain combines TRBV27 with TRBJ2-5; TRBD1 agrees at 7 bases. The sequence was obtained from an adult in good health. The material sequenced was peripheral blood, taken on day 0 of AZD1222 vaccination. In nucleotides, the CDR3 is TGTGCCAGCAGTTTACAGGGGGTCCAAGAGACCCAGTACTTC. Translated, it gives CASSLQGVQETQYF.